Each of the 29 T cell receptor beta chains below was sequenced from the same sample in a study of graft-versus-host responses after intestinal transplantation. Sequencing used immunoSEQ multiplex PCR; TCRdb keeps in-frame clones, though not all of them. Of about 99,000 clones listed, 93% were seen once; the top ten hold 1.2%. Their antigen targets remain unknown. The sample in question was unstimulated CD8+ T cells sorted from spleen or lymph node cells, obtained before intestinal transplant. Every receptor here comes from a human donor who received an intestinal transplant.

The V call is TRBV7-2, the J call TRBJ2-2, with 8 bases aligning to TRBD2. The CDR3 covers 16 residues. Trimming took 5 bases from V and 7 from J; bases not matched to a gene: 12. CDR1 and CDR2 from the germline V gene are SGHTA and FQGNSA. CDR3 amino acids: CASSVVAGIVDGELFF. The CDR3 DNA reads TGTGCCAGCAGCGTAGTAGCGGGGATAGTCGACGGGGAGCTGTTTTTT.

The gene calls are TRBV14 and TRBJ2-1; no clear D gene. CDR1 is SGHDN, CDR2 FVKESK, per germline. The CDR3 covers 14 residues. Trimming removed 0 bases at V and 5 bases at J, with 8 bases between. The CDR3 coding sequence is TGTGCCAGCAGCCAAGATACCTGGAACAATGAGCAGTTCTTC. Encoded protein: CASSQDTWNNEQFF.

CDR3 protein: CASKDSYSYNEQFF. CDR3 nucleotide sequence: TGCGCCAGCAAGGACTCCTACTCCTACAATGAGCAGTTCTTC. This sequence joins TRBV5-1 and TRBJ2-1; D is perhaps TRBD2 (5 bases). The CDR3 length is 14 residues. Germline V gives CDR1 SGHRS, CDR2 YFSETQ. V was trimmed by 6 bases and J by 0 bases, leaving 10 bases between them.

DNA for the CDR3: TGTGCCAGTAGTCCTGAGGGGGGAGACACCGGGGAGCTGTTTTTT. As protein: CASSPEGGDTGELFF. V is TRBV19 and J is TRBJ2-2; D is perhaps TRBD1 or TRBD2 (6 bases each). The CDR3 consists of 15 residues. Germline values: CDR1 LNHDA, CDR2 SQIVND (reference sequence). V was trimmed by 5 bases and J by 3 bases, leaving 13 bases between them.

The chain links TRBV30 to TRBJ1-1; 7 nucleotides match TRBD1. The junction had 2 bases not matched to a gene; V was cut back by 4 bases and J by 0 bases. The CDR3 length is 13 residues. The V gene's germline CDR1 is GTSNPN and CDR2 SVGIG (reference sequence). CDR3 residues: CAWKGAMNTEAFF. CDR3 nucleotide sequence: TGTGCCTGGAAGGGGGCGATGAACACTGAAGCTTTCTTT.

This clone has more than one count but fewer than ten. The V gene is TRBV7-9, the J gene TRBJ1-2; no clear D. Germline V gene lookup returns CDR1 SEHNR and CDR2 FQNEAQ (reference sequence). The CDR3 runs to 12 residues. The ends were cut back, 4 bases at V and 4 bases at J, with 7 bases in the middle. The CDR3 loop reads CASSSHGYGYTF. The CDR3 DNA reads TGTGCCAGCAGCTCCCATGGCTATGGCTACACCTTC.

CDR3 bases: TGTGCCAGCACCGCAATCCAGTTAAAGGGCTATGGCTACACCTTC. Translated, it gives CASTAIQLKGYGYTF. The gene calls are TRBV6-1 and TRBJ1-2; no firm D call. Trimming pared 7 bases from V and 4 bases from J, leaving 19 bases between. Germline V gives CDR1 MNHNS, CDR2 SASEGT. The CDR3 totals 15 residues.

V usage is TRBV5-8 and J usage is TRBJ1-6; D is perhaps TRBD1 (5 bases). Germline assignment: CDR1 SGHTS and CDR2 YDEGEE. The CDR3 loop spans 11 amino acids. Trimming removed 4 bases from V and 19 bases from J, with 15 bases in between. CDR3: CASSPRTGQHF. Written as DNA, the CDR3 is TGTGCCAGCAGCCCCAGAACAGGCCAACACTTT.

The chain combines TRBV2 with TRBJ2-7; maybe TRBD1 (6 bases). Per the germline V gene, CDR1 is SNHLY and CDR2 is FYNNEI. The CDR3 consists of 14 residues. With 6 bases removed from V and 7 bases from J, the gap between germline ends came to 19 bases. CDR3 sequence (DNA): TGTGCCAGCAGCTTAGCTTCCGGACAGAGAGAGCAGTACTTC. Amino acids: CASSLASGQREQYF.

This chain joins TRBV7-9 and TRBJ2-7, with TRBD1 matching 9 bases. Germline CDR1 reads SEHNR; CDR2 reads FQNEAQ (reference sequence). The CDR3 contains 16 residues. The ends lost 1 base at V and 6 bases at J; junction bases unmatched: 10. CDR3 bases: TGTGCCAGCAGCTTAGTGGGATCGGGACAGGGCCGCGAGCAGTACTTC. This codes for CASSLVGSGQGREQYF.

This chain connects TRBV11-2 to TRBJ2-5; TRBD2 agrees at 16 bases. The CDR3 loop spans 17 amino acids. The germline CDR1 and CDR2 sequences are SGHAT and FQNNGV. J lost 3 bases, V lost 0 bases, and 1 base had no gene match. Here the CDR3 DNA reads TGTGCCAGCAGCTTAGAGGGACTAGCGGGGGGGAAAGAGACCCAGTACTTC. This sequence encodes CASSLEGLAGGKETQYF. The entire variable domain, with the rest obtained from reference TRBV11-2 and TRBJ2-5, is as follows: EAGVAQSPRYKIIEKRQSVAFWCNPISGHATLYWYQQILGQGPKLLIQFQNNGVVDDSQLPKDRFSAERLKGVDSTLKIQPAKLEDSAVYLCASSLEGLAGGKETQYFGPGTRLLVL.

The chain couples TRBV30 to TRBJ1-5; no clear D. V shed 0 bases and J shed 4 bases, with 7 bases lying between them. The CDR3 is 13 residues long. Germline-derived CDR1 and CDR2 are GTSNPN and SVGIG (reference sequence). CDR3 nucleotide sequence: TGTGCCTGGAGTGTACACGGGAATCAGCCCCAGCATTTT. Its translation: CAWSVHGNQPQHF.

The gene calls are TRBV25-1 and TRBJ1-2, with no clear D. Trimming stripped 6 bases from V and 4 bases from J, with 12 bases between. The length of the CDR3 is 13 residues. CDR1 is MGHDK and CDR2 is SYGVNS in the germline V gene. For the CDR3, the DNA is TGTGCCAGCAGGAATCAGAGTCCCTATGGCTACACCTTC. The encoded protein is CASRNQSPYGYTF.

The chain employs TRBV29-1 and TRBJ1-1; D unclear. Per the germline V gene, CDR1 is SQVTM and CDR2 is ANQGSEA. The CDR3 has 13 amino acids. V was trimmed by 4 bases and J by 8 bases, leaving 17 bases between them. The chain's CDR3 is CSVAGPLSGEAFF. CDR3 in DNA: TGCAGCGTTGCGGGCCCTCTAAGCGGCGAAGCTTTCTTT.

This chain uses TRBV6-5 with TRBJ1-5; TRBD1 agrees at 7 bases. Germline trimming cut 4 bases from V and 3 bases from J; bases unmatched to any gene: 3. CDR1 is MNHEY and CDR2 is SVGAGI in the germline V gene. The CDR3 totals 14 residues. The CDR3 reads CASSWTGNNQPQHF. DNA of the CDR3: TGTGCCAGCAGTTGGACAGGAAACAATCAGCCCCAGCATTTT.

The genes are TRBV6-4 and TRBJ1-2; 12 bases are a match to TRBD1. V lost 6 bases to trimming and J lost 4 bases; unmatched junction nucleotides: 6. Germline V CDR1 and CDR2: MRHNA, SNTAGT. The CDR3 covers 15 residues. The CDR3 DNA is TGTGCCAGCAGCCTCCGGGACAGGGGGCTCTATGGCTACACCTTC. Protein: CASSLRDRGLYGYTF.

This chain connects TRBV7-6 to TRBJ2-7; 9 nucleotides agree with TRBD1. In germline, CDR1 is SGHVS, CDR2 FNYEAQ. V gave up 0 bases and J gave up 5 bases; unmatched junction bases: 17. The CDR3 length is 19 residues. The CDR3 spells CASSLAPKELQGASNEQYF. CDR3 in DNA: TGTGCCAGCAGCTTAGCCCCCAAAGAGCTACAGGGGGCTTCCAACGAGCAGTACTTC.

The V and J genes are TRBV19 and TRBJ1-4; TRBD1 agrees at 7 bases. V was pared by 2 bases and J by 0 bases, with 3 bases of the junction left unmatched. Germline V CDR1 and CDR2: LNHDA, SQIVND (reference sequence). The CDR3 contains 16 residues. The CDR3 DNA reads TGTGCCAGTAGTATAAGGACAGGAGCAACTAATGAAAAACTGTTTTTT. It yields the protein CASSIRTGATNEKLFF.

The chain is built from TRBV7-9 and TRBJ1-1; TRBD1 matches 8 bases. Germline CDR1 reads SEHNR; CDR2 reads FQNEAQ (reference sequence). The V segment lost 3 bases and the J segment 6 bases; nucleotides outside the gene matches: 3. The length of the CDR3 is 13 residues. As DNA, the CDR3 is TGTGCCAGCAGCTTGCAGGGGGCCTCTGAAGCTTTCTTT. Protein product: CASSLQGASEAFF.

This clone was counted a few times. The V and J genes are TRBV7-6 and TRBJ1-2; 7 bases align to TRBD1. Trimming cost V 4 bases and J 4 bases; bases outside gene matches: 6. The CDR3 contains 14 residues. CDR1 is SGHVS, CDR2 FNYEAQ, per germline. The CDR3 DNA follows: TGTGCCAGCAGCTCCGAGACAGGGCCCTATGGCTACACCTTC. Encoded protein: CASSSETGPYGYTF.

The chain carries TRBV7-6 and TRBJ2-3, with D tentatively TRBD2 (5 bases). Trimming removed 5 bases from V and 4 bases from J, with 10 bases in between. The germline gives CDR1 SGHVS, CDR2 FNYEAQ. CDR3 size: 13 residues. This chain's CDR3 is CASSPGIADTQYF. The DNA of the CDR3 is TGTGCCAGCAGCCCGGGGATAGCAGATACGCAGTATTTT.

The chain recombines TRBV29-1 with TRBJ2-7, with D possibly matching TRBD1 (6 bases). V was trimmed by 7 bases and J by 2 bases, leaving 15 bases between them. Germline CDR1 is SQVTM and CDR2 is ANQGSEA. The length of the CDR3 is 13 residues. CDR3 loop: CSAGGGGTYEQYF. Here the CDR3 DNA reads TGCAGCGCCGGTGGGGGCGGAACCTACGAGCAGTACTTC.

The V gene is TRBV9, the J gene TRBJ1-6; no clear D gene. Germline V CDR1 and CDR2: SGDLS, YYNGEE. The V end was cut by 3 bases, the J end by 9 bases, with 16 bases between. The CDR3 contains 15 residues. The CDR3 sequence is CASSGEGGKSSPLHF. The CDR3 DNA follows: TGTGCCAGCAGCGGCGAGGGAGGCAAATCTTCACCCCTCCACTTT.

V usage is TRBV9 and J usage is TRBJ2-7; no clear D. V lost 4 bases to trimming and J lost 2 bases, with 4 bases between them. The germline gives CDR1 SGDLS, CDR2 YYNGEE. The CDR3 runs to 11 residues. The CDR3 loop is CASSSTYEQYF. DNA of the CDR3: TGTGCCAGCAGCTCCACCTACGAGCAGTACTTC.

V is TRBV5-1 and J is TRBJ1-1; unclear D gene. The CDR3 covers 12 residues. The V and J ends lost 2 bases and 7 bases respectively, with 9 bases between them. CDR1 and CDR2 (germline): SGHRS, YFSETQ. This CDR3 is CASSLEFGEAFF. In DNA, the CDR3 is TGCGCCAGCAGCTTAGAGTTTGGTGAAGCTTTCTTT.

V is TRBV4-1 and J is TRBJ2-3, with D perhaps TRBD1 or TRBD2 (5 bases each). V lost 0 bases to trimming and J lost 0 bases, with 10 bases between them. Per germline, CDR1 MGHRA and CDR2 YSYEKL. The CDR3 length is 16 residues. CDR3 loop: CASSQDRRGSTDTQYF. The DNA for the CDR3 is TGCGCCAGCAGCCAAGATCGCCGGGGCAGCACAGATACGCAGTATTTT.

The V and J genes are TRBV19 and TRBJ2-1, with unresolved D. The V end lost 7 bases, the J end lost 0 bases, and 7 bases lay between the germline ends. The CDR3 extends over 13 amino acids. Per germline, CDR1 LNHDA and CDR2 SQIVND (reference sequence). This chain's CDR3 is CASTPSSYNEQFF. The CDR3 DNA sequence: TGTGCCAGTACCCCCTCCTCCTACAATGAGCAGTTCTTC.

The V gene is TRBV7-8, the J gene TRBJ2-1; D is possibly TRBD2 (6 bases). Germline V gene lookup returns CDR1 SGHVS and CDR2 FQNEAQ. Trimming stripped 5 bases from V and 6 bases from J, with 8 bases between. This CDR3 is 12 amino acids long. CDR3 amino acids: CASSISGNEQFF. The CDR3, as DNA: TGTGCCAGCAGCATTAGCGGCAATGAGCAGTTCTTC.

Worth noting for this clone: Other DNA sequences in this specimen translate into the identical CDR3. This sequence joins TRBV7-9 and TRBJ2-1; 8 bases are a match to TRBD1. CDR1 is SEHNR, CDR2 FQNEAQ, per germline (reference sequence). There are 15 residues in the CDR3. After removal of 6 bases from V and 6 bases from J, the junction contained 10 bases not matched to a gene. CDR3 DNA: TGTGCCAGCAGTTTATTCGGACAGGGCTTCAATGAGCAGTTCTTC. It codes for CASSLFGQGFNEQFF.